What follows are 30 T cell receptor beta chains derived from one specimen sequenced in a study of T cell repertoires in aging, cancer and after chemotherapy. Peripheral blood genomic DNA, not sorted cells or RNA, was the template. Rearranged V-D-J TRB sequences were amplified with a mixed TRB-A/B primer pool. TCRdb independently ran MiXCR on the multiplex PCR reads; one entry per CDR3 protein. The sample lists 9,500 to 15,000 distinct CDR3 sequences; about 31% were seen once. The sequenced sample consisted of blood. These receptors all come from a human donor in good health. The donor label of this sample is uncertain.

The J gene is TRBJ2-7, the V gene TRBV19; 9 bases fit TRBD2. This CDR3 has 14 amino acids. The germline gives CDR1 LNHDA, CDR2 SQIVND (reference sequence). The junction had 4 bases not matched to a gene; V was cut back by 5 bases and J by 2 bases. In DNA, the CDR3 is TGTGCCAGTAGTGGGGTAGCGGGGGCCTACGAGCAGTACTTC. Protein: CASSGVAGAYEQYF.

The chain links TRBV12-3 or TRBV12-4 to TRBJ2-7; 9 nucleotides agree with TRBD1. With 2 bases clipped from V and 2 bases from J, the junction kept 4 bases outside the gene matches. The CDR3 runs to 15 residues. The CDR3 nucleotides read TGTGCCAGCAGTTTAAAGGGACAGGGACCCTACGAGCAGTACTTC. It encodes CASSLKGQGPYEQYF.

In its sample, this clonotype ranks as medium-sized (0.01 to 0.1%). V gene TRBV6-5 combines with J gene TRBJ1-6, with a possible D match to TRBD1 (5 bases). The CDR3 runs 13 residues. Germline V lookup: CDR1 MNHEY, CDR2 SVGAGI. The germline V and J ends were trimmed by 5 bases and 10 bases, with 12 bases remaining between them. The CDR3 sequence: CASSPPGESPLHF. CDR3 nucleotides: TGTGCCAGCAGTCCCCCGGGGGAATCACCCCTCCACTTT.

V is TRBV5-4 and J is TRBJ2-5, with 8 bases matching TRBD1. The CDR3 loop spans 14 amino acids. The ends lost 4 bases at V and 2 bases at J; junction bases unmatched: 4. Germline-derived CDR1 and CDR2 are SGHNT and YYREEE (reference sequence). The CDR3 protein is CASSPRTGQETQYF. In DNA, the CDR3 is TGTGCCAGCAGCCCACGGACAGGGCAAGAGACCCAGTACTTC.

This clonotype has more than one count but fewer than ten. V and J are TRBV11-2 and TRBJ2-2; D may be TRBD2 (5 bases). Germline loops: CDR1 SGHAT, CDR2 FQNNGV. The CDR3 has 15 residues. Between the trimmed V and J ends, which lost 8 bases and 0 bases, there was a span of 13 bases. As DNA, the CDR3 is TGTGCCAGCGCCTTGCGGGCCGCGAACACCGGGGAGCTGTTTTTT. It is translated as CASALRAANTGELFF.

This clonotype was seen a few times. V gene TRBV5-6 combines with J gene TRBJ2-1, with 10 positions matching TRBD1. After removal of 4 bases from V and 10 bases from J, the junction contained 8 bases not matched to a gene. CDR3 length: 14 residues. Germline V gives CDR1 SGHDT, CDR2 YYEEEE. CDR3 DNA sequence: TGTGCCAGCAGCCCACGGGACAGGGGAAGGGAGCAGTTCTTC. Protein product: CASSPRDRGREQFF.

The rearrangement links TRBV27 to TRBJ1-5; TRBD1 agrees at 7 bases. This CDR3 has 16 residues. Germline V gene sequence: CDR1 MNHEY, CDR2 SMNVEV (reference sequence). V was clipped by 7 bases and J by 6 bases; unmatched bases: 15. The CDR3 region has the DNA TGTGCCAGCAACTGGAGGTCCAGGGGGAGGTTTCAGCCCCAGCATTTT. Its protein product is CASNWRSRGRFQPQHF.

This chain links TRBV7-9 with TRBJ1-6; D is unresolved. CDR1 is SEHNR, CDR2 FQNEAQ, per germline (reference sequence). Trimming cost V 3 bases and J 9 bases, with 6 bases left between them. The CDR3 consists of 12 residues. CDR3 bases: TGTGCCAGCAGCTTTGAGGGTTCACCCCTCCACTTT. Protein: CASSFEGSPLHF. The entire variable domain, with the rest obtained from reference TRBV7-9 and TRBJ1-6, is as follows: DTGVSQNPRHKITKRGQNVTFRCDPISEHNRLYWYRQTLGQGPEFLTYFQNEAQLEKSRLLSDRFSAERPKGSFSTLEIQRTEQGDSAMYLCASSFEGSPLHFGNGTRLTVT.

The table lists this clonotype with a few counts. The chain is built from TRBV19 and TRBJ1-2; D gene uncertain. Germline CDR1 is LNHDA and CDR2 is SQIVND (reference sequence). The V end was cut by 6 bases, the J end by 4 bases, with 12 bases between. The CDR3 contains 13 residues. The CDR3 here is CASRALSPYGYTF. DNA for the CDR3: TGTGCCAGTAGAGCCCTCTCGCCCTATGGCTACACCTTC.

This clonotype occurred once. The genes are TRBV5-1 and TRBJ2-1, with unresolved D. V lost 4 bases and J lost 7, with 12 bases in between. Germline assignment: CDR1 SGHRS and CDR2 YFSETQ. CDR3 length: 13 amino acids. Written as DNA, the CDR3 is TGCGCCAGCAGCCCCTATAGTTGGAATGAGCAGTTCTTC. Translated: CASSPYSWNEQFF.

The CDR3 DNA reads as TGTGCCAGCAGTTTATCCCCGACAGCACACTACGAGCAGTACTTC. It yields the protein CASSLSPTAHYEQYF. V usage is TRBV27 and J usage is TRBJ2-7; D may be TRBD1 (5 bases). CDR1 MNHEY and CDR2 SMNVEV come from the germline V gene (reference sequence). V was pared by 0 bases and J by 3 bases, with 12 bases between. CDR3 length: 15 residues.

The chain couples TRBV6-2 or TRBV6-3 to TRBJ1-1, with 12 bases matching TRBD1. The V and J ends lost 2 bases and 3 bases, in that order; junction bases with no gene match: 7. CDR1 is MNHEY, CDR2 SVGEGT, per germline. CDR3 length equals 17 residues. CDR3: CASSYRDRGQGDTEAFF. The CDR3 DNA is TGTGCCAGCAGTTACCGGGACAGGGGGCAAGGGGACACTGAAGCTTTCTTT.

This clonotype was recorded a few times. J is TRBJ1-5 and V is TRBV12-3 or TRBV12-4; D is perhaps TRBD1 (5 bases). Trimming removed 4 bases at V and 5 bases at J, with 12 bases between. This CDR3 comprises 14 residues. The CDR3 reads CASSSSGLDQPQHF. CDR3 coding DNA: TGTGCCAGCAGTTCCTCGGGGCTGGATCAGCCCCAGCATTTT.

The sample holds a few counts of this clonotype. The chain combines TRBV5-4 with TRBJ2-5; tentative D call: TRBD2 (5 bases). The CDR3 runs to 15 residues. V lost 3 bases to trimming and J lost 4 bases, with 16 bases between them. CDR1 is SGHNT, CDR2 YYREEE, per germline (reference sequence). CDR3 loop: CASSSRSGIGETQYF. CDR3 coding DNA: TGTGCCAGCAGCTCAAGATCGGGGATAGGAGAGACCCAGTACTTC.

The chain joins TRBV6-1 to TRBJ1-2; a weak D match, TRBD1 (6 bases). This CDR3 comprises 13 residues. V was pared by 2 bases and J by 7 bases, with 11 bases between. Germline assignment: CDR1 MNHNS and CDR2 SASEGT. The DNA of the CDR3 is TGTGCCAGCAGTGAACTACAGGGAGCTGGCTACACCTTC. Translating gives CASSELQGAGYTF.

A word on this clonotype: Possible read error: a much larger clone is one base away. The gene calls are TRBV6-5 and TRBJ2-3; maybe TRBD2 (6 bases). Germline CDR1 and CDR2: MNHEY and SVGAGI. CDR3 length equals 16 residues. Trimming stripped 5 bases from V and 1 base from J, with 16 bases between. The CDR3 nucleotides are TGTGCCAGCAGTCCCATTTTGCGCGGGGGCACAGATACGCAGTATTTT. It is translated as CASSPILRGGTDTQYF.

This clonotype has more than one count but fewer than ten. The chain recombines TRBV5-4 with TRBJ2-1; 7 nucleotides agree with TRBD2. V was clipped by 4 bases and J by 3 bases; unmatched bases: 7. The CDR3 loop spans 15 amino acids. Germline assignment: CDR1 SGHNT and CDR2 YYREEE (reference sequence). The CDR3: CASSPPGGSYNEQFF. The CDR3 nucleotides read TGTGCCAGCAGCCCCCCCGGCGGGAGCTACAATGAGCAGTTCTTC.

V is TRBV30 and J is TRBJ2-5; 9 bases agree with TRBD2. The CDR3 is 14 residues long. V shed 4 bases and J 5 bases; nucleotides not matched to a gene: 8. Germline assignment: CDR1 GTSNPN and CDR2 SVGIG (reference sequence). Here the CDR3 reads CAWTLAGVGETQYF. CDR3 nucleotide sequence: TGTGCCTGGACCTTAGCGGGGGTAGGGGAGACCCAGTACTTC. The full variable domain, rest sourced from reference TRBV30 and TRBJ2-5, is SQTIHQWPATLVQPVGSPLSLECTVEGTSNPNLYWYRQAAGRGLQLLFYSVGIGQISSEVPQNLSASRPQDRQFILSSKKLLLSDSGFYLCAWTLAGVGETQYFGPGTRLLVL.

The rearrangement uses TRBV12-3 or TRBV12-4 and TRBJ1-4, with 7 nucleotides matching TRBD1. This CDR3 comprises 15 residues. Trimming cost V 1 base and J 7 bases; bases outside gene matches: 6. Here the CDR3 reads CASSLGQGLVEKLFF. The CDR3 coding sequence is TGTGCCAGCAGTTTAGGACAGGGTCTTGTTGAAAAACTGTTTTTT.

J is TRBJ2-7 and V is TRBV4-2, with 9 bases lining up with TRBD2. V gave up 1 base and J gave up 4 bases; unmatched junction bases: 5. Per the germline V gene, CDR1 is LGHNA and CDR2 is YNFKEQ. The CDR3 length is 15 residues. This CDR3 is CASSQAGGGGYEQYF. The CDR3 DNA reads as TGTGCCAGCAGCCAAGCCGGCGGGGGGGGGTACGAGCAGTACTTC.

The chain uses TRBV19 and TRBJ2-7, with D unresolved. This CDR3 has 13 amino acids. V lost 10 bases to trimming and J lost 1 base, with 14 bases between them. CDR1 is LNHDA and CDR2 is SQIVND in the germline V gene (reference sequence). CDR3 sequence reads: CATSSDESYEQYF. For the CDR3, the DNA is TGTGCCACCTCCTCCGACGAATCCTACGAGCAGTACTTC. Full variable domain (missing parts from reference TRBV19 and TRBJ2-7): DGGITQSPKYLFRKEGQNVTLSCEQNLNHDAMYWYRQDPGQGLRLIYYSQIVNDFQKGDIAEGYSVSREKKESFPLTVTSAQKNPTAFYLCATSSDESYEQYFGPGTRLTVT.

J is TRBJ1-2 and V is TRBV18; D unresolved. Germline V lookup: CDR1 KGHSH, CDR2 LQKENI. This CDR3 has 11 amino acids. The V gene lost 4 bases and the J gene lost 3 bases, with 3 bases spanning the gap. The CDR3 nucleotides read TGTGCCAGCTCACTCGACTATGGCTACACCTTC. Amino acid sequence: CASSLDYGYTF. Full variable domain (outside the CDR3, taken from reference TRBV18 and TRBJ1-2): NAGVMQNPRHLVRRRGQEARLRCSPMKGHSHVYWYRQLPEEGLKFMVYLQKENIIDESGMPKERFSAEFPKEGPSILRIQQVVRGDSAAYFCASSLDYGYTFGSGTRLTVV.

Only a few counts were recorded for this clonotype. This chain links TRBV20-1 with TRBJ2-1; D is unresolved. Trimming left V 3 bases short and J 0 bases short, with 12 bases between. Looked up from germline, CDR1 is DFQATT and CDR2 is SNEGSKA (reference sequence). The CDR3 is 15 residues long. CDR3 sequence (DNA): TGCAGTGCTAGTTCTCTACTGAGCTCCTACAATGAGCAGTTCTTC. Translated: CSASSLLSSYNEQFF.

This clonotype is deemed medium-sized. The chain joins TRBV29-1 to TRBJ2-5; D unclear. From germline, CDR1 is SQVTM and CDR2 ANQGSEA. The length of the CDR3 is 13 residues. V was cut by 5 bases and J by 2 bases, with 12 bases left in between. The CDR3 sequence: CSVLAAKQETQYF. The CDR3 region has the DNA TGCAGCGTTCTTGCAGCAAAACAAGAGACCCAGTACTTC. Combining the CDR3 with reference TRBV29-1 and TRBJ2-5 gives the whole variable domain SAVISQKPSRDICQRGTSLTIQCQVDSQVTMMFWYRQQPGQSLTLIATANQGSEATYESGFVIDKFPISRPNLTFSTLTVSNMSPEDSSIYLCSVLAAKQETQYFGPGTRLLVL.

The gene calls are TRBV5-1 and TRBJ1-6; D unclear. CDR3 size: 18 residues. With 0 bases removed from V and 7 bases from J, the gap between germline ends came to 20 bases. In germline, CDR1 is SGHRS, CDR2 YFSETQ. The CDR3 region is CASSLAESHSRANSPLHF. The CDR3 DNA reads TGCGCCAGCAGCTTGGCCGAGTCCCACTCCCGGGCAAATTCACCCCTCCACTTT. The full variable domain, completed using reference TRBV5-1 and TRBJ1-6, is KAGVTQTPRYLIKTRGQQVTLSCSPISGHRSVSWYQQTPGQGLQFLFEYFSETQRNKGNFPGRFSGRQFSNSRSEMNVSTLELGDSALYLCASSLAESHSRANSPLHFGNGTRLTVT.

The chain joins TRBV11-1 to TRBJ2-7; a weak D match, TRBD1 (6 bases). Germline V gives CDR1 SGHAT, CDR2 FQDESV (reference sequence). The V end was cut by 5 bases, the J end by 6 bases, with 11 bases between. This CDR3 has 12 residues. Written as DNA, the CDR3 is TGTGCCAGCAGCACAACAGGGTCCGAGCAGTACTTC. Amino acid sequence: CASSTTGSEQYF.

The chain links TRBV20-1 to TRBJ1-1; D ambiguous. CDR3 length: 14 residues. Trimming removed 0 bases from V and 10 bases from J, with 18 bases in between. CDR1 is DFQATT, CDR2 SNEGSKA, per germline (reference sequence). Written as DNA, the CDR3 is TGCAGTGCTAGAGATGTACAAGTTCCCCCCCTAGCTTTCTTT. Encoded protein: CSARDVQVPPLAFF.

The chain has TRBV6-5 and TRBJ1-3, with 7 bases aligning to TRBD1. The CDR3 runs 16 residues. The V segment lost 5 bases and the J segment 4 bases; nucleotides outside the gene matches: 11. Germline V gene lookup returns CDR1 MNHEY and CDR2 SVGAGI. The CDR3 protein is CASSEMEGARGNTIYF. The DNA of the CDR3 is TGTGCCAGCAGTGAAATGGAGGGGGCGCGAGGAAACACCATATATTTT.

By sample fraction, this clonotype is medium-sized (0.01 to 0.1%). The chain couples TRBV30 to TRBJ1-5, with D unclear. V was trimmed by 2 bases and J by 3 bases, leaving 11 bases between them. Germline lookup yields CDR1 GTSNPN and CDR2 SVGIG (reference sequence). CDR3 length equals 14 residues. CDR3 sequence reads: CAWSSGRDNQPQHF. The CDR3 DNA follows: TGTGCCTGGAGTTCGGGGAGAGACAATCAGCCCCAGCATTTT. The full variable domain, in which reference TRBV30 and TRBJ1-5 provide the parts outside the CDR3, is SQTIHQWPATLVQPVGSPLSLECTVEGTSNPNLYWYRQAAGRGLQLLFYSVGIGQISSEVPQNLSASRPQDRQFILSSKKLLLSDSGFYLCAWSSGRDNQPQHFGDGTRLSIL.

The chain employs TRBV19 and TRBJ1-1, with TRBD1 matching 8 bases. Unmatched junction bases numbered 7, after V lost 3 bases and J lost 4 bases. CDR1 and CDR2 from the germline V gene are LNHDA and SQIVND (reference sequence). The CDR3 is made up of 15 amino acids. Written as DNA, the CDR3 is TGTGCCAGTAGTATTAGCCCCACAGGGGGCACTGAAGCTTTCTTT. Amino acids: CASSISPTGGTEAFF.